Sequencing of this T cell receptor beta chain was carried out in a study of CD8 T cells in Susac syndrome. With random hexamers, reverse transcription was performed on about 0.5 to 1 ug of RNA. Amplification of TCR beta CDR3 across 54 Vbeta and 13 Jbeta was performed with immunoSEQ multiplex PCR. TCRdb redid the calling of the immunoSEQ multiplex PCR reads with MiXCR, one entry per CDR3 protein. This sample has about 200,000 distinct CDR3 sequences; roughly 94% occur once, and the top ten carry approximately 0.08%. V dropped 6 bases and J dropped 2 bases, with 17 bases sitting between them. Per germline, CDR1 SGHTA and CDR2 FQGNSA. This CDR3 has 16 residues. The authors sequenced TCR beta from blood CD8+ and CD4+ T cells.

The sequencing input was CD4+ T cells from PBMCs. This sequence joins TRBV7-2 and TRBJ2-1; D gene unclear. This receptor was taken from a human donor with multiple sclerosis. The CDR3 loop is CASRKNGRIPYNEQFF. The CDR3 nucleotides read TGTGCCAGCAGGAAAAACGGACGCATCCCCTACAATGAGCAGTTCTTC. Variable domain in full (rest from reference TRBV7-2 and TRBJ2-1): GAGVSQSPSNKVTEKGKDVELRCDPISGHTALYWYRQSLGQGLEFLIYFQGNSAPDKSGLPSDRFSAERTGGSVSTLTIQRTQQEDSAVYLCASRKNGRIPYNEQFFGPGTRLTVL.